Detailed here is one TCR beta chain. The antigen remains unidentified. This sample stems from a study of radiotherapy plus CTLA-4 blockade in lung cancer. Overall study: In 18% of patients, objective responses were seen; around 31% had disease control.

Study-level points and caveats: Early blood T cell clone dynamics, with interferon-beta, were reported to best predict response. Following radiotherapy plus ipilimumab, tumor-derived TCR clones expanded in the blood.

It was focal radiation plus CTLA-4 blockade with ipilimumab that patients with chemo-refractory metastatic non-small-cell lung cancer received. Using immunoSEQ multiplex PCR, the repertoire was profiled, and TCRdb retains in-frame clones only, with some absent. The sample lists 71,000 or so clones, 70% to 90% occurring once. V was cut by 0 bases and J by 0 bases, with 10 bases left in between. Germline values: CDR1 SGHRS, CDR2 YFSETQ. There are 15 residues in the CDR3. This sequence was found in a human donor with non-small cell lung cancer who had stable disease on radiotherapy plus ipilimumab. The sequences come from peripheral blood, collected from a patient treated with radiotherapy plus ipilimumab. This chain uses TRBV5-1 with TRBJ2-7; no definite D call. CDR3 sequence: CASSLAGASSYEQYF. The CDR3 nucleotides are TGCGCCAGCAGCTTGGCTGGCGCATCCTCCTACGAGCAGTACTTC.